The 17 T cell receptor beta chains given below trace back to one sample, sequenced in a study of Graves' ophthalmopathy and Graves' hyperthyroidism. Transcripts of RNA were the source for amplifying TCR beta CDR3 regions. An opening RT-PCR round employed HTBI primers and preceded a second-round multiplex PCR. From the multiplex PCR reads, TCRdb called clonotypes with MiXCR, one entry per CDR3 protein. Of approximately 640,000 distinct CDR3 sequences listed, about 41% are singletons. Sequences were obtained from peripheral blood. The receptors were sampled from an adult man with Graves' ophthalmopathy.

The chain has TRBV12-3 or TRBV12-4 and TRBJ1-4, with D possibly matching TRBD1 (6 bases). With 6 bases removed from V and 3 bases from J, the gap between germline ends came to 14 bases. The CDR3 spans 15 residues. DNA of the CDR3: TGTGCCAGCAGCCTACAGGGAACCTCTAATGAAAAACTGTTTTTT. Its protein is CASSLQGTSNEKLFF.

V usage is TRBV7-2 and J usage is TRBJ2-2; D may be TRBD1 or TRBD2 (6 bases each). The V gene's germline CDR1 is SGHTA and CDR2 FQGNSA. Trimming shortened V by 5 bases and J by 6 bases, and 10 bases separated the two germline ends. The CDR3 has 13 residues. CDR3 in DNA: TGTGCCAGCAGCAGAGGGGGGTCCGGGGAGCTGTTTTTT. It encodes CASSRGGSGELFF.

The rearrangement links TRBV20-1 to TRBJ2-7; D might be TRBD2 (6 bases). V was clipped by 2 bases and J by 6 bases, with 17 bases between them. This CDR3 comprises 14 residues. CDR1 and CDR2 from the germline V gene are DFQATT and SNEGSKA (reference sequence). The CDR3 spells CSARKTQAGGEQYF. CDR3 DNA sequence: TGCAGTGCTAGAAAAACCCAAGCGGGCGGCGAGCAGTACTTC.

This clonotype was observed many times. The chain employs TRBV19 and TRBJ1-1; D is undetermined. In germline, CDR1 is LNHDA, CDR2 SQIVND (reference sequence). The V end lost 3 bases, the J end lost 4 bases, and 15 bases lay between the germline ends. CDR3 length: 15 amino acids. The CDR3 coding sequence is TGTGCCAGTAGTATGCTGTACGGAGGGCTCACTGAAGCTTTCTTT. This encodes CASSMLYGGLTEAFF.

The chain combines TRBV29-1 with TRBJ1-1, with 8 bases identical to TRBD1. Germline CDR1 reads SQVTM; CDR2 reads ANQGSEA. The CDR3 has 12 amino acids. Unmatched junction bases numbered 2, after V lost 2 bases and J lost 6 bases. For the CDR3, the DNA is TGCAGCGTTGAACAGGGGGCGGCTGAAGCTTTCTTT. It translates to CSVEQGAAEAFF.

The V and J genes are TRBV20-1 and TRBJ2-7; 7 bases line up with TRBD2. The CDR3 runs 16 residues. Germline lookup yields CDR1 DFQATT and CDR2 SNEGSKA (reference sequence). The V and J ends lost 0 bases and 6 bases, in that order; junction bases with no gene match: 14. CDR3 nucleotide sequence: TGCAGTGCTAGAGATTCGGCTAGCGGCTTTGCGTCCGAGCAGTACTTC. As protein: CSARDSASGFASEQYF.

This clonotype occurred many times. This rearrangement joins TRBV19 to TRBJ1-1, with D possibly TRBD1 on 5 matching bases. The length of the CDR3 is 14 residues. Trimming took 5 bases from V and 1 from J, leaving 11 bases between them. CDR1 and CDR2 from the germline V gene are LNHDA and SQIVND (reference sequence). In nucleotides, the CDR3 is TGTGCCAGTAGTCGAAGACAGAAGAACACTGAAGCTTTCTTT. Amino acids: CASSRRQKNTEAFF.

The V and J genes are TRBV29-1 and TRBJ1-2, with D hard to call. Between the trimmed V and J ends, which lost 1 base and 8 bases, there was a span of 11 bases. The germline V gene encodes CDR1 SQVTM and CDR2 ANQGSEA. This CDR3 region has 12 residues. CDR3 nucleotide sequence: TGCAGCGTTGAAGGACTAGCGGGAGGCTACACCTTC. It specifies CSVEGLAGGYTF.

Many counts were recorded for this clonotype. The chain is built from TRBV29-1 and TRBJ1-6; 9 nucleotides align to TRBD1. This CDR3 is 17 amino acids long. The V gene's germline CDR1 is SQVTM and CDR2 ANQGSEA. Trimming cost V 4 bases and J 11 bases; bases outside gene matches: 18. CDR3 DNA sequence: TGCAGCGTTGTTCAGGGACAGGGTTCTGCGGAGGATACACCCCTCCACTTT. It yields the protein CSVVQGQGSAEDTPLHF.

This clonotype was observed many times. J is TRBJ2-7 and V is TRBV5-6; D is uncertain. Germline V gives CDR1 SGHDT, CDR2 YYEEEE. V lost 3 bases to trimming and J lost 1 base, with 11 bases between them. CDR3 length: 14 residues. The chain's CDR3 is CASSSALGSYEQYF. Written as DNA, the CDR3 is TGTGCCAGCAGCTCCGCCTTGGGATCCTACGAGCAGTACTTC.

This clonotype has just one count. The chain uses TRBV10-3 and TRBJ1-5, with TRBD1 as a possible D gene (6 bases). Germline loops: CDR1 ENHRY, CDR2 SYGVKD. Trimming removed 4 bases from V and 2 bases from J, with 9 bases in between. This CDR3 region has 14 residues. DNA of the CDR3: TGTGCCATCAGTGCGGCAGGGGGCAATCAGCCCCAGCATTTT. Encoded protein: CAISAAGGNQPQHF.

This clonotype was observed many times. The rearrangement uses TRBV10-3 and TRBJ2-2, with D perhaps matching TRBD2 (5 bases). The germline CDR1 and CDR2 sequences are ENHRY and SYGVKD. This CDR3 has 13 residues. V lost 7 bases and J 1 base, leaving 7 bases between the germline ends. The CDR3 sequence is CAITRENTGELFF. The DNA of the CDR3 is TGTGCCATCACTCGGGAGAACACCGGGGAGCTGTTTTTT.

The V gene is TRBV25-1, the J gene TRBJ2-5; 7 nucleotides match TRBD1. This CDR3 is 15 amino acids long. The V gene end was trimmed by 11 bases and the J gene end by 2 bases; junction bases not matched to a gene: 14. CDR1 and CDR2 from the germline V gene are MGHDK and SYGVNS. CDR3 sequence: CAWSVPLGQQETQYF. In nucleotides, the CDR3 is TGTGCCTGGAGTGTACCTCTGGGACAGCAAGAGACCCAGTACTTC.

In its sample, this clonotype was seen many times. The chain joins TRBV7-9 to TRBJ1-1, with a weak D call TRBD1 (5 bases). Deletions cut 3 bases from V and 6 bases from J, with 8 bases between. The CDR3 runs to 12 residues. Germline V CDR1 and CDR2: SEHNR, FQNEAQ (reference sequence). For the CDR3, the DNA is TGTGCCAGCAGCTTCGACAGTCCTGAAGCTTTCTTT. This codes for CASSFDSPEAFF.

This clonotype was seen at least ten times. V and J are TRBV19 and TRBJ1-2, with TRBD1 identical over 8 bases. CDR3 length: 16 residues. In germline, CDR1 is LNHDA, CDR2 SQIVND (reference sequence). The J segment lost 0 bases and the V segment lost 5 bases, leaving 8 bases of the junction unmatched. The chain's CDR3 is CASSSDGTGSNYGYTF. The CDR3 bases are TGTGCCAGTAGTTCGGACGGGACAGGATCTAACTATGGCTACACCTTC.

The genes are TRBV10-3 and TRBJ1-2, with 9 bases aligning to TRBD1. The CDR3 is 15 amino acids. J lost 6 bases, V lost 6 bases, and 11 bases had no gene match. Per germline, CDR1 ENHRY and CDR2 SYGVKD. The CDR3 region has the DNA TGTGCCATCAGCAACGGACAGGGGTCTTCTCATGGCTACACCTTC. Residues: CAISNGQGSSHGYTF.

Many counts were recorded for this clonotype. V usage is TRBV9 and J usage is TRBJ1-4; D perhaps matches TRBD1 (5 bases). This CDR3 has 14 residues. Trimming took off 0 bases at V and 8 bases at J, with 11 bases between the two ends. In germline, CDR1 is SGDLS, CDR2 YYNGEE. The chain's CDR3 is CASSVDGRGEKLFF. CDR3 DNA: TGTGCCAGCAGCGTAGATGGGAGGGGAGAAAAACTGTTTTTT.